The 23 T cell receptor beta chains presented below share a single source sample, sequenced in a study of shared clonotypes between healthy human individuals. Clones were read by immunoSEQ multiplex PCR, and TCRdb kept only the in-frame ones, dropping some. The table records millions of clones, more than 80% of them present only once. The sequenced material came from naive CD4+ T cells sorted from blood. Subset: CD45RA+ positively selected. The receptors come from a man between 18 and 29 years old in good health.

To note about this clone: This CDR3 is also generated by other DNA sequences in the sample. The chain employs TRBV5-1 and TRBJ1-1; D is perhaps TRBD1 (5 bases). V was trimmed by 3 bases and J by 4 bases, leaving 7 bases between them. This CDR3 spans 12 amino acids. Germline CDR1 is SGHRS and CDR2 is YFSETQ. DNA for the CDR3: TGCGCCAGCAGCTCTGGGGCCACTGAAGCTTTCTTT. Residues: CASSSGATEAFF.

The CDR3 bases are TGTGCCAGCAGTGAAGGGTTAGCGGGAGGACTGGAGACCCAGTACTTC. This gives the protein CASSEGLAGGLETQYF. The chain employs TRBV25-1 and TRBJ2-5; 10 bases line up with TRBD2. V lost 2 bases, J lost 5 bases, and 8 bases stayed unmatched. The CDR3 is 16 residues long. CDR1 is MGHDK, CDR2 SYGVNS, per germline.

The chain has TRBV7-9 and TRBJ1-1; D gene unclear. Between the trimmed V and J ends, which lost 1 base and 7 bases, there was a span of 7 bases. The CDR3 runs 12 residues. Germline loops: CDR1 SEHNR, CDR2 FQNEAQ (reference sequence). DNA for the CDR3: TGTGCCAGCAGCTTAGAAAAGATTGAAGCTTTCTTT. Amino acids: CASSLEKIEAFF.

About this clone itself: Other nucleotide sequences in the sample specify the same CDR3. The chain uses TRBV10-3 and TRBJ2-2; no reliable D call. Trimming removed 2 bases at V and 4 bases at J, with 5 bases between. The CDR3 has 13 residues. Germline CDR1 reads ENHRY; CDR2 reads SYGVKD. The DNA for the CDR3 is TGTGCCATCAGTGAGGGCGCCACCGGGGAGCTGTTTTTT. It codes for CAISEGATGELFF.

The chain joins TRBV6-5 to TRBJ1-5; no clear D. The V gene lost 0 bases and the J gene lost 0 bases, with 9 bases spanning the gap. CDR3 size: 16 residues. The germline V gene has CDR1 MNHEY and CDR2 SVGAGI. The CDR3: CASSYSADDSNQPQHF. The CDR3 region has the DNA TGTGCCAGCAGTTACTCGGCAGACGATAGCAATCAGCCCCAGCATTTT.

This rearrangement joins TRBV28 to TRBJ1-1, with D unclear. Per germline, CDR1 MDHEN and CDR2 SYDVKM. V lost 8 bases, J lost 1 base, and 11 bases lay in between. The CDR3 totals 13 residues. The DNA of the CDR3 is TGTGCCAGCCGGGCAGCACGGAACACTGAAGCTTTCTTT. This encodes CASRAARNTEAFF.

This clone was counted once. This sample also contains other DNA sequences that code for the same CDR3. The chain employs TRBV30 and TRBJ2-1; no definite D call. CDR3 length: 14 residues. Germline V lookup: CDR1 GTSNPN, CDR2 SVGIG (reference sequence). Between the trimmed V and J ends, which lost 0 bases and 1 base, there was a span of 7 bases. The CDR3 sequence: CAWSVGGSYNEQFF. For the CDR3, the DNA is TGTGCCTGGAGTGTCGGTGGTTCCTACAATGAGCAGTTCTTC.

The chain employs TRBV11-2 and TRBJ1-5; D is unclear. Per the germline V gene, CDR1 is SGHAT and CDR2 is FQNNGV. V lost 5 bases to trimming and J lost 2 bases, with 13 bases between them. The CDR3 runs 15 residues. The CDR3 DNA reads TGTGCCAGCAGCAAGGACGGCCGGGGCAATCAGCCCCAGCATTTT. Encoded protein: CASSKDGRGNQPQHF.

This chain joins TRBV5-1 and TRBJ1-1; maybe TRBD1 (6 bases). The length of the CDR3 is 15 residues. Trimming cost V 0 bases and J 6 bases, with 15 bases left between them. Germline assignment: CDR1 SGHRS and CDR2 YFSETQ. CDR3 DNA: TGCGCCAGCAGCTTGGACCCGCAGGACAGTTCTGAAGCTTTCTTT. It translates to CASSLDPQDSSEAFF. The variable domain in full, completed from reference TRBV5-1 and TRBJ1-1, reads KAGVTQTPRYLIKTRGQQVTLSCSPISGHRSVSWYQQTPGQGLQFLFEYFSETQRNKGNFPGRFSGRQFSNSRSEMNVSTLELGDSALYLCASSLDPQDSSEAFFGQGTRLTVV.

This sequence joins TRBV7-3 and TRBJ2-7; TRBD2 aligns across 8 bases. This CDR3 region has 15 residues. Per germline, CDR1 SGHTA and CDR2 FQGTGA. V was clipped by 2 bases and J by 7 bases; unmatched bases: 10. In nucleotides, the CDR3 is TGTGCCAGCAGCTTAGCCTTTTTAGCGGGAAAAGAGCAGTACTTC. The encoded protein is CASSLAFLAGKEQYF.

On this clone itself: Other DNA variants within this sample encode the same CDR3. The chain couples TRBV6-6 to TRBJ2-7; a possible D gene is TRBD2 (6 bases). Germline CDR1 is MNHNY and CDR2 is SVGAGI (reference sequence). Trimming took 0 bases from V and 3 from J, leaving 12 bases between them. The CDR3 extends over 15 amino acids. CDR3 protein: CASSYSGQGGYEQYF. The DNA for the CDR3 is TGTGCCAGCAGTTACTCGGGGCAGGGAGGCTACGAGCAGTACTTC.

The genes are TRBV6-1 and TRBJ2-5, with D perhaps assigned TRBD1 or TRBD2 (7 bases each). This CDR3 is built from 13 residues. The germline V gene has CDR1 MNHNS and CDR2 SASEGT. V lost 8 bases to trimming and J lost 5 bases, with 15 bases between them. CDR3 DNA sequence: TGTGCCAGCTCCCAGGGGGGGTGGGAGACCCAGTACTTC. This gives the protein CASSQGGWETQYF.

The V gene is TRBV18, the J gene TRBJ2-3, with D possibly TRBD1 on 5 matching bases. V shed 4 bases and J shed 6 bases, with 17 bases lying between them. Germline V gene sequence: CDR1 KGHSH, CDR2 LQKENI. This CDR3 region has 15 residues. The CDR3 DNA reads TGTGCCAGCTCACGGGGCTCGGTGGCGACCGATACGCAGTATTTT. Translated: CASSRGSVATDTQYF.

The chain joins TRBV19 to TRBJ1-2; D gene unclear. Trimming pared 3 bases from V and 4 bases from J, leaving 12 bases between. The CDR3 consists of 14 residues. The germline gives CDR1 LNHDA, CDR2 SQIVND (reference sequence). This CDR3 is CASSMVSPSYGYTF. The CDR3, as DNA: TGTGCCAGTAGTATGGTGAGCCCCTCCTATGGCTACACCTTC.

J is TRBJ2-7 and V is TRBV2, with a weak D call TRBD2 (5 bases). The V and J ends lost 6 bases and 3 bases respectively, with 12 bases between them. The CDR3 extends over 13 amino acids. The germline V gene encodes CDR1 SNHLY and CDR2 FYNNEI. The CDR3 DNA is TGTGCCAGCAGCGGTACTAGTTTCTACGAGCAGTACTTC. It codes for CASSGTSFYEQYF.

The chain carries TRBV2 and TRBJ1-1; 8 positions agree with TRBD1. V shed 3 bases, J shed 11 bases, and the junction held 5 bases outside the gene matches. The CDR3 contains 12 residues. Germline loops: CDR1 SNHLY, CDR2 FYNNEI. CDR3 sequence reads: CASSEDRAPAFF. The CDR3 DNA sequence: TGTGCCAGCAGTGAGGACAGGGCGCCTGCTTTCTTT.

This clone turned up a few times. Other DNA sequences within the sample encode an identical CDR3. The chain employs TRBV29-1 and TRBJ1-1, with TRBD1 matching over 9 bases. The V and J ends lost 4 bases and 1 base, in that order; junction bases with no gene match: 1. Per the germline V gene, CDR1 is SQVTM and CDR2 is ANQGSEA. CDR3 length equals 13 residues. The CDR3 DNA follows: TGCAGCGTTGTGGGACAGGGGAACACTGAAGCTTTCTTT. It specifies CSVVGQGNTEAFF.

The count of this clone is one. The chain uses TRBV14 and TRBJ1-1; a weak D match, TRBD1 (5 bases). V was cut by 6 bases and J by 2 bases, with 13 bases left in between. Germline V lookup: CDR1 SGHDN, CDR2 FVKESK. The CDR3 contains 14 residues. The CDR3 bases are TGTGCCAGCAGTTTAAGTAGGGGAAACACTGAAGCTTTCTTT. Its protein product is CASSLSRGNTEAFF.

J is TRBJ2-5 and V is TRBV4-1, with a possible D match to TRBD2 (5 bases). The CDR3 loop spans 15 amino acids. The germline V gene encodes CDR1 MGHRA and CDR2 YSYEKL. Trimming took 0 bases from V and 9 from J, leaving 17 bases between them. The CDR3: CASSQDVGLLKAQYF. DNA for the CDR3: TGCGCCAGCAGCCAAGATGTAGGACTCCTGAAGGCCCAGTACTTC.

The chain is built from TRBV29-1 and TRBJ2-7, with 9 positions matching TRBD1. CDR3 size: 13 residues. After removal of 5 bases from V and 3 bases from J, the junction contained 5 bases not matched to a gene. Germline CDR1 SQVTM, CDR2 ANQGSEA. The CDR3 spells CSVSKTGGYEQYF. CDR3 DNA sequence: TGCAGCGTTTCCAAGACAGGGGGCTACGAGCAGTACTTC.

V and J are TRBV27 and TRBJ2-7, with 10 nucleotides matching TRBD1. This CDR3 region has 15 residues. Germline CDR1 reads MNHEY; CDR2 reads SMNVEV (reference sequence). J lost 0 bases, V lost 5 bases, and 4 bases had no gene match. The CDR3 sequence is CASSVGQGSSYEQYF. DNA for the CDR3: TGTGCCAGCAGTGTGGGACAGGGGAGCTCCTACGAGCAGTACTTC.

CDR3 sequence reads: CASSKQGRNEQYF. The CDR3 DNA is TGTGCCAGCAGTAAACAGGGGCGGAACGAGCAGTACTTC. The V and J genes are TRBV6-6 and TRBJ2-7; 7 bases align to TRBD1. The CDR3 consists of 13 residues. Germline trimming cut 5 bases from V and 5 bases from J; bases unmatched to any gene: 6. CDR1 MNHNY and CDR2 SVGAGI come from the germline V gene (reference sequence).

With respect to this clone: Other DNA sequences in the sample encode the same CDR3. The rearrangement uses TRBV7-9 and TRBJ1-4; D ambiguous. The germline gives CDR1 SEHNR, CDR2 FQNEAQ (reference sequence). The CDR3 runs 15 residues. V gave up 6 bases and J gave up 0 bases, with 11 bases separating them. CDR3 region: CASSPDGATNEKLFF. The CDR3 DNA is TGTGCCAGCAGTCCCGACGGTGCAACTAATGAAAAACTGTTTTTT.